This note documents a single TCR beta chain sequence. The CDR3 sequence is 16 residues long. Germline CDR1 and CDR2: LGHNA and YNFKEQ. J was trimmed by 4 bases and V by 0 bases; bases with no gene match: 6. Assay: immunoSEQ multiplex PCR; the TCRdb copy retains only in-frame clones and omits some. Among roughly 330,000 clones, 87% were seen once, and the ten largest hold under 5.5%. The sample comes from a study of blood T cell repertoires in COVID-19. Study context: Acute-phase and convalescent COVID-19 samples originated in the United States, Italy and Spain. The cDNA or gDNA used as material had been derived from T cells, B-cell-depleted T cells, or PBMCs.

Participants' own reports of clinical history determined their cohort assignment. Resolution of symptoms, clearance, or two negative PCRs was present in recovered Cohort 3 donors. The chain employs TRBV4-2 and TRBJ2-7; TRBD2 matches at 10 bases. The sequenced sample was PBMCs or T cells enriched from blood (not recorded which). The clonotype was recovered from a woman aged 25 to 45 who had recovered from COVID-19. Here the CDR3 reads CASSQESAGGRYEQYF. In nucleotides, the CDR3 is TGTGCCAGCAGCCAAGAATCAGCGGGGGGGCGGTACGAGCAGTACTTC.